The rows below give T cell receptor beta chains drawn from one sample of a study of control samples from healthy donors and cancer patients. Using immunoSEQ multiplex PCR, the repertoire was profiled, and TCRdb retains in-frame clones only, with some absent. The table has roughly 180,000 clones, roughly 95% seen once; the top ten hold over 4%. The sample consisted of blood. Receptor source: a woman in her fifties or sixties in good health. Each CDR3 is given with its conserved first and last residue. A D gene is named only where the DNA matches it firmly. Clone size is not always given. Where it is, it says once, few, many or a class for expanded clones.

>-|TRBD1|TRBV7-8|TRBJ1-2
CASSQSRDRLGYTF
TGTGCCAGCAGCCAAAGCCGGGACAGACTAGGCTACACCTTC
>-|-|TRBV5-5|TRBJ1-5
CASSWGGYQPQHF
TGTGCCAGCAGCTGGGGGGGATATCAGCCCCAGCATTTT
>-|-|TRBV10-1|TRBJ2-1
CASSAIGRRSEEQFF
TGCGCCAGCAGTGCCATCGGACGCCGGTCAGAGGAGCAGTTCTTC
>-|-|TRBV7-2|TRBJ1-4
CASSLFPTNEKLFF
TGTGCCAGCAGCTTATTCCCAACTAATGAAAAACTGTTTTTT
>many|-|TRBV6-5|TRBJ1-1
CASEGTQGHRTEAFF
TGTGCCAGCGAGGGGACCCAGGGTCATCGCACTGAAGCTTTCTTT
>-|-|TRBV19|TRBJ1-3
CASSKTTGSTGVSGNTIYF
TGTGCCAGTAGTAAAACAACAGGGTCCACGGGGGTATCTGGAAACACCATATATTTT
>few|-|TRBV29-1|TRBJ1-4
CSVEENEKLFF
TGCAGCGTTGAAGAGAATGAAAAACTGTTTTTT
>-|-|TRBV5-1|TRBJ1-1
CASSLMVLNTEAFF
TGCGCCAGCAGCTTGATGGTTTTGAACACTGAAGCTTTCTTT
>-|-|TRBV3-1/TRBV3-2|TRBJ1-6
CASSLRPGQYNSPLHF
TGTGCCAGCAGCTTGCGACCGGGACAATATAATTCACCCCTCCACTTT
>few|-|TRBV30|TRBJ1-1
CAWSPPEAEAFF
TGTGCCTGGAGCCCCCCCGAGGCTGAAGCTTTCTTT
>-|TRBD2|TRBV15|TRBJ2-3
CATTGGEDTQYF
TGTGCCACCACGGGGGGGGAAGATACGCAGTATTTT
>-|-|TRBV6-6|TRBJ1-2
CASLLTSPGGYTF
TGTGCCAGCTTACTGACCTCCCCCGGGGGCTACACCTTC
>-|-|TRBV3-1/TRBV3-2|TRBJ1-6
CASSPSYGTRNSPLHF
TGTGCCAGCAGCCCCAGCTATGGGACCCGTAATTCACCCCTCCACTTT
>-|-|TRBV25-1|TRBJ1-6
CASSEWQIRNSPLHF
TGTGCCAGCAGTGAATGGCAGATCAGAAATTCACCCCTCCACTTT
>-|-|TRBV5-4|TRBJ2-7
CASARDTGSYYEQYF
TGTGCCAGCGCCCGTGACACCGGATCGTACTACGAGCAGTACTTC
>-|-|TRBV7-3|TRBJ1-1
CASTLSRVEAFF
TGTGCCAGCACTTTGTCCAGGGTGGAAGCTTTCTTT
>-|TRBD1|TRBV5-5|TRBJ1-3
CASSLAPGQDGNTIYF
TGTGCCAGCAGCTTGGCCCCGGGACAGGACGGAAACACCATATATTTT
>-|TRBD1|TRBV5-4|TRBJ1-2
CASSSRQGGLGYTF
TGTGCCAGCAGCAGCAGACAGGGGGGACTTGGCTACACCTTC
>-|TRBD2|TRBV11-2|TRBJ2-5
CASSSGLAGQETQYF
TGTGCCAGCAGCTCGGGACTAGCGGGACAAGAGACCCAGTACTTC
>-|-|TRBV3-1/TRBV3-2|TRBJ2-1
CASSQGVLGVSLIF
TGTGCCAGCAGCCAAGGGGTTTTGGGCGTTAGTTTGATCTTC
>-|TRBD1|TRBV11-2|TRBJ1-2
CASSPEPPGQINGYTF
TGTGCCAGCAGCCCCGAACCACCGGGACAGATAAATGGCTACACCTTC
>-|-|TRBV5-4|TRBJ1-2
CASSLMFRGTEGYTF
TGTGCCAGCAGCTTGATGTTCCGGGGGACTGAGGGCTACACCTTC
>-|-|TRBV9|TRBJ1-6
CASSVDRLKGSPLHF
TGTGCCAGCAGCGTAGATCGGCTTAAAGGATCACCCCTCCACTTT
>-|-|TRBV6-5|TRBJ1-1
CATSRGNTEAFF
TGTGCCACATCACGGGGGAACACTGAAGCTTTCTTT
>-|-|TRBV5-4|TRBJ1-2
CASSLEGTINYGYTF
TGTGCCAGCAGCTTGGAGGGGACTATTAACTATGGCTACACCTTC
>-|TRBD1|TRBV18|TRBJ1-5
CASSPEDTGGGQPQHF
TGTGCCAGCTCACCAGAGGACACAGGGGGCGGGCAGCCCCAGCATTTT
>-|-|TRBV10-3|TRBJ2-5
CASAMGRIETQYF
TGTGCCAGCGCGATGGGACGGATAGAGACCCAGTACTTC
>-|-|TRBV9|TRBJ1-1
CASSVDPTGNTEAFF
TGTGCCAGCAGCGTAGACCCGACAGGGAACACTGAAGCTTTCTTT
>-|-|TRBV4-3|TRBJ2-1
CASSQNRPFGRGVSYNEQFF
TGCGCCAGCAGCCAAAACCGACCATTTGGGCGGGGCGTTTCCTACAATGAGCAGTTCTTC
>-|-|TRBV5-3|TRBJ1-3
CARRTGNTIYF
TGTGCCAGAAGAACTGGAAACACCATATATTTT
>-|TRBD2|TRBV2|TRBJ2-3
CASSEEAAGGGTDTQYF
TGTGCCAGCAGTGAAGAGGCGGCGGGCGGGGGGACAGATACGCAGTATTTT
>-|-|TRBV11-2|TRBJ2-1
CASNYANEQFF
TGTGCCAGCAACTACGCGAATGAGCAGTTCTTC
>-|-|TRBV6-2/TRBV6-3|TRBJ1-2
CASSPQGDGAGYTF
TGTGCCAGCAGTCCCCAGGGAGATGGTGCTGGCTACACCTTC
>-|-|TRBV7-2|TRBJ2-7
CASSLGGQGYEQYF
TGTGCCAGCAGCTTAGGGGGCCAGGGTTACGAGCAGTACTTC
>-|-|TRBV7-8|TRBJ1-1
CASSPPEAFF
TGTGCCAGCAGCCCACCCGAAGCTTTCTTT
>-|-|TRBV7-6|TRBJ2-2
CASSPQDHLTGELFF
TGTGCCAGCAGCCCTCAGGACCACCTCACCGGGGAGCTGTTTTTT
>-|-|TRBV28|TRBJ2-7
CASRGSDSGSPYEQYF
TGTGCCAGCAGGGGGTCGGACAGCGGATCCCCCTACGAGCAGTACTTC
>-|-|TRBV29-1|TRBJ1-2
CSVGVSRTGGYTF
TGCAGCGTTGGGGTTAGCAGGACTGGTGGCTACACCTTC
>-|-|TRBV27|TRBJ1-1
CADYGGPVNTEAFF
TGTGCCGATTACGGGGGACCAGTTAACACTGAAGCTTTCTTT
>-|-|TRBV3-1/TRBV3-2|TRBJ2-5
CASSQGPLGFQETQYF
TGTGCCAGCAGCCAAGGCCCCCTGGGGTTCCAAGAGACCCAGTACTTC
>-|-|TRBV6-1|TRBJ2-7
CASSEVRDNWFLGTEQYF
TGTGCCAGCAGTGAAGTCCGGGACAACTGGTTCTTGGGTACGGAGCAGTACTTC